The clone carrying this T cell receptor beta chain was picked up many times. What it recognizes is unknown. A much larger clone lies a single base off, so this may be a read error. This sample was taken from a study of blood T cells in healthy people across ages. This CDR3 contains 11 residues. V was shortened by 2 bases and J by 13 bases, with 11 bases between the two germline ends. CDR1 and CDR2 (germline): SGHAT, FQNNGV. Study-level findings and limits: Among long-lived donors, naive CD4+ cells were more numerous and diversity higher than in aged donors.

Peripheral blood from each donor was collected in a volume of approximately 9.2 milliliters. For the second PCR, which ran for about 7 to 11 cycles, a sample-barcoded 5' primer and a J-beta primer mix were used. TCRdb passed the 5' RACE reads through MiXCR, listing each CDR3 protein once. The repertoire consists of around 600,000 distinct CDR3 sequences, with 45% to 55% occurring once and the leading ten covering under 30%. The clonotype comes from a man older than 75 in good health. The sample comprised blood. The chain recombines TRBV11-2 with TRBJ2-5; D might be TRBD1 or TRBD2, each matching 6 bases. Here the CDR3 DNA reads TGTGCCAGCAGCTTATACAGGGAGGCGTACTTC. It encodes CASSLYREAYF.